A single sample is the source of the 5 T cell receptor beta chains below, sequenced in a study of T cells after yellow fever vaccination. One entry per CDR3 protein results from TCRdb running MiXCR on the 5' RACE reads. The sample shows a few hundred thousand distinct CDR3 sequences, 3.5% to 4.5% of them seen only once. The specimen was PBMCs, collected 5 days after the yellow fever booster vaccination. The receptors originated from a man aged 18-30 years who received the YFV17D yellow fever vaccine.

This clonotype was seen ten or more times. The junction does not match germline at one end; this may be a read error. The gene calls are TRBV7-7 and TRBJ2-3; no reliable D call. CDR3 length equals 14 residues. In germline, CDR1 is SSHAT, CDR2 FNYEAQ (reference sequence). The CDR3 loop is CASSLLSPTDTQYF. The CDR3 DNA reads TGTGCTAGCAGCTTACTAAGCCCTACAGATACGCAGTATTTT.

This chain joins TRBV5-1 and TRBJ2-3; 10 nucleotides agree with TRBD2. The CDR3 is made up of 16 amino acids. CDR1 and CDR2 (germline): SGHRS, YFSETQ. The trim removed 5 bases at V and 5 bases at J, leaving 11 bases unmatched. CDR3 protein: CASRSGLAGDVDTQYF. The CDR3 nucleotides are TGCGCCAGCAGATCAGGTCTAGCGGGGGACGTAGATACGCAGTATTTT.

This clonotype was counted at least ten times. The V gene is TRBV7-9, the J gene TRBJ2-7, with D possibly TRBD2 on 6 matching bases. The CDR3 loop spans 15 amino acids. The germline V gene encodes CDR1 SEHNR and CDR2 FQNEAQ (reference sequence). Trimming took 5 bases from V and 0 from J, leaving 14 bases between them. CDR3 amino acids: CASSPRQTSSYEQYF. The CDR3 region has the DNA TGTGCCAGCAGCCCCCGTCAGACTAGCTCCTACGAGCAGTACTTC.

Many counts were recorded for this clonotype. The chain is built from TRBV9 and TRBJ2-4, with D unresolved. Germline lookup yields CDR1 SGDLS and CDR2 YYNGEE. V lost 0 bases to trimming and J lost 0 bases, with 7 bases between them. This CDR3 has 15 residues. CDR3 nucleotide sequence: TGTGCCAGCAGCGTAGTGCCAGTAGCCAAAAACATTCAGTACTTC. As protein: CASSVVPVAKNIQYF. The whole variable domain, filled in from reference TRBV9 and TRBJ2-4, reads DSGVTQTPKHLITATGQRVTLRCSPRSGDLSVYWYQQSLDQGLQFLIQYYNGEERAKGNILERFSAQQFPDLHSELNLSSLELGDSALYFCASSVVPVAKNIQYFGAGTRLSVL.

The table lists this clonotype with a few counts. The chain uses TRBV12-3 or TRBV12-4 and TRBJ1-5, with 9 bases matching TRBD1. Trimming at V came to 6 bases and at J to 5 bases, leaving 8 bases not matched to a gene. This CDR3 has 15 amino acids. The CDR3 region is CASRDRDRDYQPQHF. CDR3 nucleotide sequence: TGTGCCAGCAGGGATAGGGACAGGGATTATCAGCCCCAGCATTTT.